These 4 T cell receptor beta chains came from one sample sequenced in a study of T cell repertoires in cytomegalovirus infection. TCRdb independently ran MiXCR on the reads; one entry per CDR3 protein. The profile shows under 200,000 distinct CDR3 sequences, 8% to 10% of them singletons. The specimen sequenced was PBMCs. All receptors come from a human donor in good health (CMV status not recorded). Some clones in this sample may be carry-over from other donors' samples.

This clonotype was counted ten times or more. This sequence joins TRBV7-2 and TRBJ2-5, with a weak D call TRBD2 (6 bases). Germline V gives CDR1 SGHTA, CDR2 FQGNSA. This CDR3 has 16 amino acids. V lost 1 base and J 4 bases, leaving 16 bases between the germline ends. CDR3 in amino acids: CASSLDPGVSGETQYF. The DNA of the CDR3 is TGTGCCAGCAGCTTAGATCCGGGAGTTTCGGGAGAGACCCAGTACTTC.

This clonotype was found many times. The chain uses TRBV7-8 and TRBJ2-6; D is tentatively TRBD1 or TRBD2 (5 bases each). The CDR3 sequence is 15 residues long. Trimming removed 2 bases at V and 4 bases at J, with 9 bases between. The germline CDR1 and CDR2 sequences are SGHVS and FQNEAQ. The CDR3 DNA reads TGTGCCAGCAGCTTATCCGGGACCGGGGCCAACGTCCTGACTTTC. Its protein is CASSLSGTGANVLTF.

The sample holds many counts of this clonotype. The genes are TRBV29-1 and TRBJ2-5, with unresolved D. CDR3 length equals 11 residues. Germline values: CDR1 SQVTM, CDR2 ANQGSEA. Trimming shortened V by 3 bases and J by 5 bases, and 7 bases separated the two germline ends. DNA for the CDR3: TGCAGCGTTGACGAGGCTGAGACCCAGTACTTC. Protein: CSVDEAETQYF.

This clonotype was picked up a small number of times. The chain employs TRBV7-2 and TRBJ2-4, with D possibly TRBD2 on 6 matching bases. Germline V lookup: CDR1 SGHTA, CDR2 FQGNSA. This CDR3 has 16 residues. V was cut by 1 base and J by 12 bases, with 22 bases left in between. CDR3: CASSLDLEGGRRGQYF. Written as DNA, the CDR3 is TGTGCCAGCAGCTTAGACTTGGAGGGCGGCCGTCGCGGTCAGTACTTC. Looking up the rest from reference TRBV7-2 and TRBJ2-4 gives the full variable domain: GAGVSQSPSNKVTEKGKDVELRCDPISGHTALYWYRQSLGQGLEFLIYFQGNSAPDKSGLPSDRFSAERTGGSVSTLTIQRTQQEDSAVYLCASSLDLEGGRRGQYFGAGTRLSVL.